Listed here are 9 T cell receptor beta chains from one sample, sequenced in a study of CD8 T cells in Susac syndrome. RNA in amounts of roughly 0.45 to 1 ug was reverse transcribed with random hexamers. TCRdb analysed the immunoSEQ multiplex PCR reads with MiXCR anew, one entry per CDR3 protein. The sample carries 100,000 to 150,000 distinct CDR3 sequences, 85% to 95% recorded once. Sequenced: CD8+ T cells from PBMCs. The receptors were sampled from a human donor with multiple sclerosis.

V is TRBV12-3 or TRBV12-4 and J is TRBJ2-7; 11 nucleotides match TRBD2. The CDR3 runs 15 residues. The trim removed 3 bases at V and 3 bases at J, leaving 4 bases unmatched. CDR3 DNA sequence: TGTGCCAGCAGTTTCGAGACTAGCGGGGACTACGAGCAGTACTTC. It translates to CASSFETSGDYEQYF.

The chain's CDR3 is CASSFRDSSYEQYF. In DNA, the CDR3 is TGTGCCAGCAGTTTCCGGGACAGCTCCTACGAGCAGTACTTC. This chain connects TRBV12-3 or TRBV12-4 to TRBJ2-7; 7 nucleotides agree with TRBD1. There are 14 residues in the CDR3. Losses at the gene ends were 3 bases for V and 0 bases for J; bases not matched to a gene: 2.

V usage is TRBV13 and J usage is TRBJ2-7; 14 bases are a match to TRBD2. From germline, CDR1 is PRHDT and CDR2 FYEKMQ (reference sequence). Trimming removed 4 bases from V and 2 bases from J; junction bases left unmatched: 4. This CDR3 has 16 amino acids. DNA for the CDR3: TGTGCCAGCAGCTCCCGACTAGCGGGGGGGACCTACGAGCAGTACTTC. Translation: CASSSRLAGGTYEQYF. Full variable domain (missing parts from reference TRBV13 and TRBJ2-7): AAGVIQSPRHLIKEKRETATLKCYPIPRHDTVYWYQQGPGQDPQFLISFYEKMQSDKGSIPDRFSAQQFSDYHSELNMSSLELGDSALYFCASSSRLAGGTYEQYFGPGTRLTVT.

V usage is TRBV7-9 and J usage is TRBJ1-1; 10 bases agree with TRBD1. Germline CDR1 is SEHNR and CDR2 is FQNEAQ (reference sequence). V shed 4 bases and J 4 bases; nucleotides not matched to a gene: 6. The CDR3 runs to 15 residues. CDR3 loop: CASSSGDRGGTEAFF. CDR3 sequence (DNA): TGTGCCAGCAGCTCAGGGGACAGGGGTGGCACTGAAGCTTTCTTT.

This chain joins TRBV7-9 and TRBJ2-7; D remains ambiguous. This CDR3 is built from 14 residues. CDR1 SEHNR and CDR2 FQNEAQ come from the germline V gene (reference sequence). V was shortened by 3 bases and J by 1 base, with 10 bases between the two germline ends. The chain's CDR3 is CASSFPAPSYEQYF. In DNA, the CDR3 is TGTGCCAGCAGCTTCCCGGCGCCTTCCTACGAGCAGTACTTC.

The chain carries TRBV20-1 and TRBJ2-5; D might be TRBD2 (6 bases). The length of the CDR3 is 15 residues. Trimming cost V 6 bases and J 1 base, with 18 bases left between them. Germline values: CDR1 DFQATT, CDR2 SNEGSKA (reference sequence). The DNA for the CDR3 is TGCAGTGCCTTACCCTCTAGCGTCCCCCAAGAGACCCAGTACTTC. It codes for CSALPSSVPQETQYF.

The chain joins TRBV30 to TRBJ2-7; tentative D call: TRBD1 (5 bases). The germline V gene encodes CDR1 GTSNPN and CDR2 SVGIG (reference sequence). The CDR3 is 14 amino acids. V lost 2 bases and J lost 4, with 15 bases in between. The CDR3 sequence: CAWSTDREIYEQYF. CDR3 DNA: TGTGCCTGGAGTACCGACAGAGAAATTTACGAGCAGTACTTC. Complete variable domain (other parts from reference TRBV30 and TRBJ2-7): SQTIHQWPATLVQPVGSPLSLECTVEGTSNPNLYWYRQAAGRGLQLLFYSVGIGQISSEVPQNLSASRPQDRQFILSSKKLLLSDSGFYLCAWSTDREIYEQYFGPGTRLTVT.

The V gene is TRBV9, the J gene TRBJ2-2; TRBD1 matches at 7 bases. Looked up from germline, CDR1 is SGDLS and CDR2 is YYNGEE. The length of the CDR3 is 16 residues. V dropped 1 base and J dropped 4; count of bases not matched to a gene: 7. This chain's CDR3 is CASSVYFGTATGELFF. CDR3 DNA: TGTGCCAGCAGCGTATATTTCGGGACAGCCACCGGGGAGCTGTTTTTT.

CDR3 protein: CASSSQGQGSSYNEQFF. The CDR3 DNA is TGTGCCAGCAGCTCCCAGGGACAGGGAAGCTCCTACAATGAGCAGTTCTTC. The V and J genes are TRBV7-9 and TRBJ2-1, with 9 bases fitting TRBD1. Germline V gene sequence: CDR1 SEHNR, CDR2 FQNEAQ (reference sequence). Trimming removed 4 bases from V and 0 bases from J; junction bases left unmatched: 7. The CDR3 extends over 17 amino acids.